The 27 T cell receptor beta chains below come from one sample, sequenced in a study of shared clonotypes between healthy human individuals. This table comes from immunoSEQ multiplex PCR, and its TCRdb copy is limited to in-frame clones, with some not included. In the table there are about 2.3 million clones, roughly 92% of which are singletons. The sequenced material came from naive CD4+ T cells from PBMCs. The subset denotes: CD45RA+ positively selected. These receptors originate from a man between 18 and 35 years old in good health. Some clones in this sample may be carry-over from other donors' samples.

This rearrangement joins TRBV25-1 to TRBJ2-7, with unresolved D. The CDR3 runs to 15 residues. With 4 bases removed from V and 0 bases from J, the gap between germline ends came to 13 bases. Per the germline V gene, CDR1 is MGHDK and CDR2 is SYGVNS. This CDR3 is CASSARLSASYEQYF. Here the CDR3 DNA reads TGTGCCAGCAGTGCCCGACTCTCCGCCTCCTACGAGCAGTACTTC.

In DNA form, the CDR3 reads TGTGCCAGCAGCACACCATTCCCGGACGGATTCTATGGCTACACCTTC. Protein: CASSTPFPDGFYGYTF. The rearrangement links TRBV7-3 to TRBJ1-2; no clear D. Trimming pared 5 bases from V and 4 bases from J, leaving 20 bases between. Germline V gene sequence: CDR1 SGHTA, CDR2 FQGTGA. The CDR3 extends over 16 amino acids.

The rearrangement joins TRBV6-1 to TRBJ2-1; 10 positions agree with TRBD1. V shed 4 bases and J 1 base; nucleotides not matched to a gene: 10. Per germline, CDR1 MNHNS and CDR2 SASEGT. The CDR3 totals 18 residues. The CDR3, as DNA: TGTGCCAGCAGTGCTCCGGGACAGGGGCTTTTTTCCTACAATGAGCAGTTCTTC. As protein: CASSAPGQGLFSYNEQFF.

The CDR3 coding sequence is TGTGCCAGCAGTTTCTTAGGGGGGGGTTGGAGCACTGAAGCTTTCTTT. Encoded protein: CASSFLGGGWSTEAFF. This chain connects TRBV28 to TRBJ1-1, with D possibly matching TRBD1 (6 bases). Germline CDR1 is MDHEN and CDR2 is SYDVKM. V was shortened by 3 bases and J by 4 bases, with 18 bases between the two germline ends. The CDR3 runs to 16 residues. The variable domain in full, with the rest retrieved from reference TRBV28 and TRBJ1-1, is DVKVTQSSRYLVKRTGEKVFLECVQDMDHENMFWYRQDPGLGLRLIYFSYDVKMKEKGDIPEGYSVSREKKERFSLILESASTNQTSMYLCASSFLGGGWSTEAFFGQGTRLTVV.

The rearrangement joins TRBV6-5 to TRBJ1-4; D may be TRBD1 (6 bases). The CDR3 is 14 residues long. V lost 5 bases to trimming and J lost 4 bases, with 11 bases between them. Germline V lookup: CDR1 MNHEY, CDR2 SVGAGI. CDR3 coding DNA: TGTGCCAGCAGTGCAGGACAGATTAATGAAAAACTGTTTTTT. Amino acid sequence: CASSAGQINEKLFF.

The chain uses TRBV7-7 and TRBJ2-5; D is possibly TRBD1 (6 bases). Germline CDR1 SSHAT, CDR2 FNYEAQ (reference sequence). The CDR3 loop spans 16 amino acids. With 1 base removed from V and 4 bases from J, the gap between germline ends came to 16 bases. In nucleotides, the CDR3 is TGTGCCAGCAGCTTAGTCCTGGGGGCAGCTCGAGAGACCCAGTACTTC. Its translation: CASSLVLGAARETQYF.

This sequence joins TRBV2 and TRBJ2-7; D is undetermined. The germline V gene encodes CDR1 SNHLY and CDR2 FYNNEI. Trimming removed 4 bases at V and 2 bases at J, with 6 bases between. The CDR3 loop spans 12 amino acids. The CDR3 coding sequence is TGTGCCAGCAGTGTGGAGCCCTACGAGCAGTACTTC. This encodes CASSVEPYEQYF.

The gene calls are TRBV5-1 and TRBJ2-7; perhaps TRBD2 as D (7 bases). The ends were cut back, 4 bases at V and 1 base at J, with 15 bases in the middle. Germline V gene sequence: CDR1 SGHRS, CDR2 YFSETQ. This CDR3 has 15 amino acids. As DNA, the CDR3 is TGCGCCAGCAGCCCCGGAGGGGGGGGATCCTACGAGCAGTACTTC. It encodes CASSPGGGGSYEQYF.

Note on this clone: Other nucleotide sequences in the sample specify the same CDR3. V usage is TRBV5-1 and J usage is TRBJ2-2, with D hard to call. Germline CDR1 SGHRS, CDR2 YFSETQ. V lost 0 bases and J 2 bases, leaving 11 bases between the germline ends. The CDR3 is 16 amino acids. The CDR3 region is CASSLGASGNTGELFF. DNA for the CDR3: TGCGCCAGCAGCTTGGGTGCCTCCGGAAACACCGGGGAGCTGTTTTTT.

V usage is TRBV5-8 and J usage is TRBJ1-4; D unclear. Trimming took off 4 bases at V and 5 bases at J, with 18 bases between the two ends. There are 16 residues in the CDR3. Germline CDR1 reads SGHTS; CDR2 reads YDEGEE. The CDR3 is CASSPRVAAINEKLFF. CDR3 bases: TGTGCCAGCAGCCCCCGGGTAGCAGCGATAAATGAAAAACTGTTTTTT.

This chain connects TRBV5-1 to TRBJ1-2; 9 nucleotides agree with TRBD1. This CDR3 is built from 15 residues. V trimming: 0 bases; J trimming: 6 bases; junction bases outside the gene matches: 6. Germline lookup yields CDR1 SGHRS and CDR2 YFSETQ. CDR3 region: CASSLAVGQGDGYTF. Written as DNA, the CDR3 is TGCGCCAGCAGCTTGGCCGTGGGACAGGGCGATGGCTACACCTTC. The full variable domain, with the rest looked up from reference TRBV5-1 and TRBJ1-2, is KAGVTQTPRYLIKTRGQQVTLSCSPISGHRSVSWYQQTPGQGLQFLFEYFSETQRNKGNFPGRFSGRQFSNSRSEMNVSTLELGDSALYLCASSLAVGQGDGYTFGSGTRLTVV.

The CDR3 reads CASNPGDTSVWGYTF. The CDR3 bases are TGTGCCAGCAATCCCGGGGACACCTCGGTTTGGGGCTACACCTTC. V and J are TRBV6-5 and TRBJ1-2, with a tentative D call TRBD1 (6 bases). CDR3 size: 15 residues. Trimming left V 7 bases short and J 8 bases short, with 23 bases between. Germline V lookup: CDR1 MNHEY, CDR2 SVGAGI.

The sample holds one count of this clone. The chain has TRBV28 and TRBJ2-5; D is uncertain. CDR1 MDHEN and CDR2 SYDVKM come from the germline V gene. V dropped 6 bases and J dropped 2 bases, with 7 bases sitting between them. This CDR3 has 12 residues. CDR3 sequence (DNA): TGTGCCAGCAGGGCACCTCAAGAGACCCAGTACTTC. It encodes CASRAPQETQYF.

This clone was seen once. The rearrangement uses TRBV5-1 and TRBJ2-7, with D hard to call. Germline-derived CDR1 and CDR2 are SGHRS and YFSETQ. The CDR3 has 12 residues. Trimming removed 4 bases from V and 10 bases from J, with 15 bases in between. CDR3 in DNA: TGCGCCAGCAGCGAGCCGGAGTCGGACCAGTACTTC. Amino acids: CASSEPESDQYF.

V is TRBV7-9 and J is TRBJ1-5; D not resolved. Germline V lookup: CDR1 SEHNR, CDR2 FQNEAQ (reference sequence). V lost 8 bases and J 0 bases, leaving 5 bases between the germline ends. The CDR3 is made up of 12 amino acids. CDR3 in DNA: TGTGCCAGCGGTTATAGCAATCAGCCCCAGCATTTT. This encodes CASGYSNQPQHF.

V is TRBV28 and J is TRBJ1-2; D might be TRBD1 (5 bases). The CDR3 contains 14 residues. The germline V and J ends were trimmed by 1 base and 7 bases, with 13 bases remaining between them. The germline V gene has CDR1 MDHEN and CDR2 SYDVKM. The CDR3 coding sequence is TGTGCCAGCAGTTTATCCGCAGGGCTCGGTGGCTACACCTTC. This gives the protein CASSLSAGLGGYTF.

The chain couples TRBV5-1 to TRBJ1-5; D not resolved. Trimming removed 0 bases from V and 6 bases from J, with 13 bases in between. This CDR3 has 15 residues. Looked up from germline, CDR1 is SGHRS and CDR2 is YFSETQ. CDR3 in amino acids: CASSLGGSGAQPQHF. CDR3 nucleotides: TGCGCCAGCAGCTTGGGGGGAAGCGGAGCTCAGCCCCAGCATTTT.

Points on this clone: Germline is not matched at one junction end, which may reflect a read error. J is TRBJ1-4 and V is TRBV25-1; a possible D gene is TRBD1 (5 bases). Germline CDR1 reads MGHDK; CDR2 reads SYGVNS. The CDR3 runs to 16 residues. CDR3 in amino acids: CVSTRSQGGTNEKLFF. CDR3 nucleotides: TGTGTCAGCACCCGATCCCAGGGAGGGACTAATGAAAAACTGTTTTTT. The whole variable domain, filled in from reference TRBV25-1 and TRBJ1-4, reads EADIYQTPRYLVIGTGKKITLECSQTMGHDKMYWYQQDPGMELHLIHYSYGVNSTEKGDLSSESTVSRIRTEHFPLTLESARPSHTSQYLCVSTRSQGGTNEKLFFGSGTQLSVL.

The rearrangement joins TRBV28 to TRBJ2-7; a weak D match, TRBD2 (5 bases). Germline-derived CDR1 and CDR2 are MDHEN and SYDVKM. V was cut by 5 bases and J by 5 bases, with 16 bases left in between. This CDR3 has 14 residues. Here the CDR3 reads CASSITRAGDEQYF. DNA of the CDR3: TGTGCCAGCAGTATAACTCGGGCGGGCGACGAGCAGTACTTC.

This clone was detected once. This chain joins TRBV7-6 and TRBJ1-1; 8 bases align to TRBD1. The length of the CDR3 is 16 residues. Germline V gives CDR1 SGHVS, CDR2 FNYEAQ. Trimming cost V 1 base and J 7 bases; bases outside gene matches: 11. The CDR3 loop is CASSLVWDRSHVEAFF. As DNA, the CDR3 is TGTGCCAGCAGCTTAGTATGGGACAGGAGTCACGTTGAAGCTTTCTTT.

Only a few counts were recorded for this clone. V usage is TRBV5-5 and J usage is TRBJ1-3; no clear D. This CDR3 is 13 amino acids long. The ends were cut back, 5 bases at V and 5 bases at J, with 11 bases in the middle. The V gene's germline CDR1 is SGHKS and CDR2 YYEKEE (reference sequence). The CDR3 here is CASRGLMRNTIYF. The CDR3 region has the DNA TGTGCCAGCAGGGGTCTCATGCGAAACACCATATATTTT.

The chain has TRBV9 and TRBJ2-5; D unresolved. Trimming shortened V by 0 bases and J by 0 bases, and 12 bases separated the two germline ends. From germline, CDR1 is SGDLS and CDR2 YYNGEE. The CDR3 has 16 residues. CDR3 bases: TGTGCCAGCAGCGTAGCTGGTTCTAGGAACCAAGAGACCCAGTACTTC. Its translation: CASSVAGSRNQETQYF.

This clone has a handful of counts. The chain joins TRBV30 to TRBJ1-2; D may be TRBD1 (5 bases). The CDR3 length is 13 residues. The germline CDR1 and CDR2 sequences are GTSNPN and SVGIG (reference sequence). Trimming stripped 3 bases from V and 8 bases from J, with 16 bases between. The CDR3 coding sequence is TGTGCCTGGAGATTTGGGGGAGTTGGAGGCTACACCTTC. Translating it yields CAWRFGGVGGYTF.

The chain recombines TRBV9 with TRBJ2-7; D unresolved. From germline, CDR1 is SGDLS and CDR2 YYNGEE. V was cut by 0 bases and J by 6 bases, with 13 bases left in between. The CDR3 loop spans 14 amino acids. The CDR3 is CASSVDLSPGEQYF. The DNA of the CDR3 is TGTGCCAGCAGCGTAGATCTATCCCCCGGCGAGCAGTACTTC.

The chain couples TRBV28 to TRBJ1-2, with 8 nucleotides matching TRBD1. This CDR3 has 14 residues. The germline CDR1 and CDR2 sequences are MDHEN and SYDVKM. The V gene end was trimmed by 5 bases and the J gene end by 7 bases; junction bases not matched to a gene: 9. The chain's CDR3 is CASSPWTGRSGYTF. DNA for the CDR3: TGTGCCAGCAGTCCCTGGACAGGGAGGAGTGGCTACACCTTC.

V usage is TRBV4-1 and J usage is TRBJ1-5; D possibly corresponds to TRBD1 (5 bases). V lost 0 bases, J lost 5 bases, and 5 bases lay in between. This CDR3 comprises 13 residues. Per germline, CDR1 MGHRA and CDR2 YSYEKL. CDR3 residues: CASSQEGDQPQHF. The DNA of the CDR3 is TGCGCCAGCAGCCAAGAAGGGGATCAGCCCCAGCATTTT.

The sample holds one count of this clone. The V and J genes are TRBV7-9 and TRBJ2-2; D is unclear. CDR1 is SEHNR and CDR2 is FQNEAQ in the germline V gene (reference sequence). V was shortened by 1 base and J by 6 bases, with 3 bases between the two germline ends. This CDR3 region has 12 residues. The CDR3 reads CASSLDAGELFF. The CDR3 DNA reads as TGTGCCAGCAGCTTAGACGCCGGGGAGCTGTTTTTT.